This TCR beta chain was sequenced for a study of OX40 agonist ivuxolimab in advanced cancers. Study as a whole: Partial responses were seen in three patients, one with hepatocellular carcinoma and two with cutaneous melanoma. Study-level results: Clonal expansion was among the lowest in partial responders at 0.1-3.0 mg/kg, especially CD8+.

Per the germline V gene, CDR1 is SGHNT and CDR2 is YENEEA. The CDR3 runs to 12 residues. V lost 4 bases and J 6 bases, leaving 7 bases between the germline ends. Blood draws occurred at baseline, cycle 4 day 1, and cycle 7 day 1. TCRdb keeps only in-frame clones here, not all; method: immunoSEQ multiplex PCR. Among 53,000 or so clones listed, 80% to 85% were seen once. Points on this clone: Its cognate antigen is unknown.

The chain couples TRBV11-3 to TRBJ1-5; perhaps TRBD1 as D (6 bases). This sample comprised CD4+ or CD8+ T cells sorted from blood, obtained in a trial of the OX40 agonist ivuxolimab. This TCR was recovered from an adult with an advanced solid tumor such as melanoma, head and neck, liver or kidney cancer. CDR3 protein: CASSSDSQPQHF. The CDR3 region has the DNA TGTGCCAGCAGCTCGGACAGTCAGCCCCAGCATTTT.